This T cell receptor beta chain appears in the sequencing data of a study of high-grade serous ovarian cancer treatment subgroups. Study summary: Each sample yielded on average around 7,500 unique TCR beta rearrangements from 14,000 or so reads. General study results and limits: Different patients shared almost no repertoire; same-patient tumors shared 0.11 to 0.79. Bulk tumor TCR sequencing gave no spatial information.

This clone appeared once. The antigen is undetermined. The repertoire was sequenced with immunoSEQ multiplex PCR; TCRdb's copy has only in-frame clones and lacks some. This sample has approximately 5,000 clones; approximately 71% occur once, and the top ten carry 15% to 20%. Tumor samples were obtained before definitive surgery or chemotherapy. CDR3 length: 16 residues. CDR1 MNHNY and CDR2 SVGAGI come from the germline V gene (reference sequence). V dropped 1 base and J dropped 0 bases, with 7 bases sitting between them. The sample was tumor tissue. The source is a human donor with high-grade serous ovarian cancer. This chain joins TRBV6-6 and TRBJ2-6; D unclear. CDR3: CASSYWSNSGANVLTF. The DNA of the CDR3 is TGTGCCAGCAGTTACTGGTCGAACTCTGGGGCCAACGTCCTGACTTTC.